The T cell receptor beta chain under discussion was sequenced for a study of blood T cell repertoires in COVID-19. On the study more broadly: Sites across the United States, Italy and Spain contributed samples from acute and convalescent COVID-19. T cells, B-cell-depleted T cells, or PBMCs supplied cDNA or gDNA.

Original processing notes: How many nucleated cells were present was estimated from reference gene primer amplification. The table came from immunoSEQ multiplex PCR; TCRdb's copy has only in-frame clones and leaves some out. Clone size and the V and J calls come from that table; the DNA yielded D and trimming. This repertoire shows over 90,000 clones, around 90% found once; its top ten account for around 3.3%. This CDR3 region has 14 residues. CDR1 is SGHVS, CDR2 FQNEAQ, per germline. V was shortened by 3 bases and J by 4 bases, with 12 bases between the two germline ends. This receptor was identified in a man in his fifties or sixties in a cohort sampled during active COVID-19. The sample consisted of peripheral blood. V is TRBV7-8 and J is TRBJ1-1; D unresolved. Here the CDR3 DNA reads TGTGCCAGCAGCTTTAATAGAGATGGCACTGAAGCTTTCTTT. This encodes CASSFNRDGTEAFF.